These T cell receptor beta chains were read from a single sample in a study of PD-1 blockade in classical Hodgkin lymphoma. Produced via immunoSEQ multiplex PCR; TCRdb's table is partial and in-frame only. The repertoire holds about 26,000 clones, with approximately 84% as singletons. The sample was peripheral blood mononuclear cells (PBMCs), taken at baseline. Receptors originate from a human donor with classical Hodgkin lymphoma. CDR3s include the opening cysteine and the closing phenylalanine or tryptophan. Fields, in order: CDR3 DNA, CDR3 protein, D gene, clone size, J gene, V gene. A D gene is named only where the DNA matches it firmly. Clone size is shown for a subset of rows, as once, few, many or a class of expanded clone.

cdr3_nt: TGTGCCAGCAGCCAAGATCCGGCAGTTGAAGCTTTCTTT; cdr3_aa: CASSQDPAVEAFF; d_call: NA; clone_size: NA; j_call: TRBJ1-1; v_call: TRBV14
cdr3_nt: TGCGCCAGCAGCCAAGAGCAGGGGCCCTATGGCTACACCTTC; cdr3_aa: CASSQEQGPYGYTF; d_call: NA; clone_size: NA; j_call: TRBJ1-2; v_call: TRBV4-3
cdr3_nt: TGTGCCAGCCCCGAAGCGCGGCGGGGGGGCCTCGGTGAGCAGTTCTTC; cdr3_aa: CASPEARRGGLGEQFF; d_call: NA; clone_size: NA; j_call: TRBJ2-1; v_call: TRBV21-1
cdr3_nt: TGCGCCAGCAGCCAAGATAATGCAGGGTTCAATGAGCAGTTCTTC; cdr3_aa: CASSQDNAGFNEQFF; d_call: NA; clone_size: NA; j_call: TRBJ2-1; v_call: TRBV4-3
cdr3_nt: TGTGCCAGCAGCTCTGGGACAGGGGGCGCCCCTAATGAAAAACTGTTTTTT; cdr3_aa: CASSSGTGGAPNEKLFF; d_call: TRBD1; clone_size: NA; j_call: TRBJ1-4; v_call: TRBV7-6
cdr3_nt: TGTGCCAGTAGTAGTACCCGATCCGATACGCAGTATTTT; cdr3_aa: CASSSTRSDTQYF; d_call: NA; clone_size: NA; j_call: TRBJ2-3; v_call: TRBV19
cdr3_nt: TGCGCCAGCAGCGCCACAGTGACAGGGGATGAGTACTTC; cdr3_aa: CASSATVTGDEYF; d_call: TRBD1; clone_size: NA; j_call: TRBJ2-7; v_call: TRBV5-1
cdr3_nt: TGTGCCAGTAGTATCTCAGCGAACACTGAAGCTTTCTTT; cdr3_aa: CASSISANTEAFF; d_call: NA; clone_size: NA; j_call: TRBJ1-1; v_call: TRBV19
cdr3_nt: TGTGCCAGCAGCCTAACCGCGTCCGGGGAGCTGTTTTTT; cdr3_aa: CASSLTASGELFF; d_call: NA; clone_size: NA; j_call: TRBJ2-2; v_call: TRBV11-1
cdr3_nt: TGCGCCAGCAGCCAAGAAGGCGGGGGCGGTGAGACCCAGTACTTC; cdr3_aa: CASSQEGGGGETQYF; d_call: NA; clone_size: NA; j_call: TRBJ2-5; v_call: TRBV4-1
cdr3_nt: TGCGCCAGCAGCCCGGACGGACAGGGGGGATACGAGCAGTACTTC; cdr3_aa: CASSPDGQGGYEQYF; d_call: TRBD1; clone_size: NA; j_call: TRBJ2-7; v_call: TRBV5-1
cdr3_nt: TGCGCCAGCAGTCAGATTTTCCGGGACAGGGGTGAGACCCAGTACTTC; cdr3_aa: CASSQIFRDRGETQYF; d_call: TRBD1; clone_size: NA; j_call: TRBJ2-5; v_call: TRBV23-1
cdr3_nt: TGTGCCAGGGCCTCCCGGGGGGAAGACGAGCAGTACTTC; cdr3_aa: CARASRGEDEQYF; d_call: TRBD2; clone_size: NA; j_call: TRBJ2-7; v_call: TRBV19
cdr3_nt: TGCAGCGCCCCCCGGGCGACCAATGAGCAGTTCTTC; cdr3_aa: CSAPRATNEQFF; d_call: NA; clone_size: once; j_call: TRBJ2-1; v_call: TRBV29-1
cdr3_nt: TGTGCCAGCAGCGCTAGGGGGGAGCTGTTTTTT; cdr3_aa: CASSARGELFF; d_call: NA; clone_size: NA; j_call: TRBJ2-2; v_call: TRBV9
cdr3_nt: TGTGCCAGCAGTCCCCGGGAGGCGACCTATGGCTACACCTTC; cdr3_aa: CASSPREATYGYTF; d_call: NA; clone_size: NA; j_call: TRBJ1-2; v_call: TRBV6-6
cdr3_nt: TGTGCCAGCAGCTTATATGGGACAGGAGAATCCTACGAGCAGTACTTC; cdr3_aa: CASSLYGTGESYEQYF; d_call: TRBD1; clone_size: NA; j_call: TRBJ2-7; v_call: TRBV11-2
cdr3_nt: TGTGCCAGCTCCGTCGGGACTACCACAGATACGCAGTATTTT; cdr3_aa: CASSVGTTTDTQYF; d_call: TRBD2; clone_size: NA; j_call: TRBJ2-3; v_call: TRBV2
cdr3_nt: TGTGCCAGCAGCTTATTTGGAGTCCTGTATTTT; cdr3_aa: CASSLFGVLYF; d_call: NA; clone_size: NA; j_call: TRBJ2-3; v_call: TRBV13
cdr3_nt: TGTGCCAGCAGCCCCGATTCAATAGCGGGGGGGCTCAATGAGCAGTTCTTC; cdr3_aa: CASSPDSIAGGLNEQFF; d_call: TRBD2; clone_size: NA; j_call: TRBJ2-1; v_call: TRBV13
cdr3_nt: TGTGCCAGCAGCTTCGGCGGCGGGGGGGGAGAGGAGCAGTTCTTC; cdr3_aa: CASSFGGGGGEEQFF; d_call: TRBD2; clone_size: NA; j_call: TRBJ2-1; v_call: TRBV5-4
cdr3_nt: TGCGCCAGCAGCCCTGGGACAGGGGGGGGCAAAAACATTCAGTACTTC; cdr3_aa: CASSPGTGGGKNIQYF; d_call: TRBD1; clone_size: NA; j_call: TRBJ2-4; v_call: TRBV5-1
cdr3_nt: TGTGCCAGCAGCGTCGCGGACAGCTCCTACGAGCAGTACTTC; cdr3_aa: CASSVADSSYEQYF; d_call: NA; clone_size: NA; j_call: TRBJ2-7; v_call: TRBV9
cdr3_nt: TGTGCCAGCAGCGCCCCTAGCTTGGAGCTGTTTTTT; cdr3_aa: CASSAPSLELFF; d_call: NA; clone_size: NA; j_call: TRBJ2-2; v_call: TRBV9
cdr3_nt: TGTGCCAGTAGTACAGGACTAGCCCTTAGCACAGATACGCAGTATTTT; cdr3_aa: CASSTGLALSTDTQYF; d_call: TRBD2; clone_size: NA; j_call: TRBJ2-3; v_call: TRBV19
cdr3_nt: TGTGCCAGCATTTGGACCCCAGGGGTCGGAAAACCGTTTTTT; cdr3_aa: CASIWTPGVGKPFF; d_call: NA; clone_size: NA; j_call: TRBJ1-4; v_call: TRBV6-1
cdr3_nt: TGTGCCAGCTCACCGACCGGGAAACCGCCAGATACGCAGTATTTT; cdr3_aa: CASSPTGKPPDTQYF; d_call: NA; clone_size: NA; j_call: TRBJ2-3; v_call: TRBV18
cdr3_nt: TGTGCCAGCAGTTTCGGGTTGTACAATGAGCAGTTCTTC; cdr3_aa: CASSFGLYNEQFF; d_call: NA; clone_size: NA; j_call: TRBJ2-1; v_call: TRBV27
cdr3_nt: TGTGCCAGCAGTTCAGAGAACACTGAAGCTTTCTTT; cdr3_aa: CASSSENTEAFF; d_call: NA; clone_size: NA; j_call: TRBJ1-1; v_call: TRBV6-5
cdr3_nt: TGCGCCAGCAGCTTGGAGGGACAGGGATCCGCCGGGGAGCTGTTTTTT; cdr3_aa: CASSLEGQGSAGELFF; d_call: TRBD1; clone_size: NA; j_call: TRBJ2-2; v_call: TRBV5-1
cdr3_nt: TGTGCCAGCAGCTTGACAGGGTTCAATTCACCCCTCCACTTT; cdr3_aa: CASSLTGFNSPLHF; d_call: NA; clone_size: NA; j_call: TRBJ1-6; v_call: TRBV5-4
cdr3_nt: TGTGCCAGCAGCGTAGGGACTAGCGCTGGGGAGCAGTACTTC; cdr3_aa: CASSVGTSAGEQYF; d_call: TRBD2; clone_size: once; j_call: TRBJ2-7; v_call: TRBV9
cdr3_nt: TGTGCCAGCAGTTACGAGACAAACTATGGCTACACCTTC; cdr3_aa: CASSYETNYGYTF; d_call: NA; clone_size: once; j_call: TRBJ1-2; v_call: TRBV6-5
cdr3_nt: TGTGCCAGCACCCGGGGAGCGGGTGGCTATCTCCTTGAGCAGTTCTTC; cdr3_aa: CASTRGAGGYLLEQFF; d_call: NA; clone_size: NA; j_call: TRBJ2-1; v_call: TRBV27
cdr3_nt: TGCGCCAGCAGCTTCACAGGATGGAACACTGAAGCTTTCTTT; cdr3_aa: CASSFTGWNTEAFF; d_call: NA; clone_size: NA; j_call: TRBJ1-1; v_call: TRBV5-1
cdr3_nt: TGTGCCAGCAGCCAGAAGGTGGGAGGAAACACCATATATTTT; cdr3_aa: CASSQKVGGNTIYF; d_call: NA; clone_size: once; j_call: TRBJ1-3; v_call: TRBV7-2
cdr3_nt: TGTGCCAGTCTTGGCGGGACAGGGGGTATCGAGCAGTACTTC; cdr3_aa: CASLGGTGGIEQYF; d_call: TRBD1; clone_size: NA; j_call: TRBJ2-7; v_call: TRBV6-1
cdr3_nt: TGTGCCACCAGCAGAGCGACAGGGCGAACATCAGATACGCAGTATTTT; cdr3_aa: CATSRATGRTSDTQYF; d_call: TRBD1; clone_size: NA; j_call: TRBJ2-3; v_call: TRBV15
cdr3_nt: TGTGCCAGCAGCTATGGAAAGGGGGATCAGCCCCAGCATTTT; cdr3_aa: CASSYGKGDQPQHF; d_call: NA; clone_size: NA; j_call: TRBJ1-5; v_call: TRBV7-8
cdr3_nt: TGTGCCAGCAGCTCGGGACCATCCTACGAGCAGTACTTC; cdr3_aa: CASSSGPSYEQYF; d_call: NA; clone_size: NA; j_call: TRBJ2-7; v_call: TRBV11-2
cdr3_nt: TGCGCCAGCAGCCGCACTGAAGAGACCCAGTACTTC; cdr3_aa: CASSRTEETQYF; d_call: NA; clone_size: NA; j_call: TRBJ2-5; v_call: TRBV5-1
cdr3_nt: TGTGCCAGCAGCACCCCGACTAGAGGGTACCAAGAGACCCAGTACTTC; cdr3_aa: CASSTPTRGYQETQYF; d_call: NA; clone_size: NA; j_call: TRBJ2-5; v_call: TRBV5-4
cdr3_nt: TGTGCCAGCAGCTTACATCTGAAACAAGAGACCCAGTACTTC; cdr3_aa: CASSLHLKQETQYF; d_call: NA; clone_size: NA; j_call: TRBJ2-5; v_call: TRBV7-2
cdr3_nt: TGTGCCAGCAGGACCACAGGGGGCGGGAATGAAAAACTGTTTTTT; cdr3_aa: CASRTTGGGNEKLFF; d_call: TRBD1; clone_size: NA; j_call: TRBJ1-4; v_call: TRBV6-1
cdr3_nt: TGCGCCAGCGGATTACAGTCCGGGAACACTGAAGCTTTCTTT; cdr3_aa: CASGLQSGNTEAFF; d_call: NA; clone_size: NA; j_call: TRBJ1-1; v_call: TRBV5-1
cdr3_nt: TGTGCCAGCAGTATCAGTAACACCGGGGAGCTGTTTTTT; cdr3_aa: CASSISNTGELFF; d_call: NA; clone_size: NA; j_call: TRBJ2-2; v_call: TRBV7-3
cdr3_nt: TGTGCCAGCAGCCCGCGGGCGGGGGTTGTGGGGACCCAGTACTTC; cdr3_aa: CASSPRAGVVGTQYF; d_call: TRBD2; clone_size: once; j_call: TRBJ2-5; v_call: TRBV9
cdr3_nt: TGTGCCAGCAGCGCCGGAGTAGCGGGGGGACCTCAAGAGACCCAGTACTTC; cdr3_aa: CASSAGVAGGPQETQYF; d_call: TRBD2; clone_size: once; j_call: TRBJ2-5; v_call: TRBV5-4
cdr3_nt: TGTGCCAGCAGCGCCGGACAGGGGGGGACTTACGAGCAGTACTTC; cdr3_aa: CASSAGQGGTYEQYF; d_call: TRBD1; clone_size: NA; j_call: TRBJ2-7; v_call: TRBV9
cdr3_nt: TGCAGCGTCTCGAAGGGCCCCAGGGGAAATTCACCCCTCCACTTT; cdr3_aa: CSVSKGPRGNSPLHF; d_call: NA; clone_size: NA; j_call: TRBJ1-6; v_call: TRBV29-1
cdr3_nt: TGTGCCAGCAGCTTAGGGACGGGGGGAGGCACCGGGGAGCTGTTTTTT; cdr3_aa: CASSLGTGGGTGELFF; d_call: TRBD2; clone_size: NA; j_call: TRBJ2-2; v_call: TRBV7-8
cdr3_nt: TGTGCCAGCAGCTTAGAGGGTAATTCACCCCTCCACTTT; cdr3_aa: CASSLEGNSPLHF; d_call: NA; clone_size: once; j_call: TRBJ1-6; v_call: TRBV7-9
cdr3_nt: TGTGCCAGCAGCTTGGAAGGGGGGAATGAAAAACTGTTTTTT; cdr3_aa: CASSLEGGNEKLFF; d_call: NA; clone_size: NA; j_call: TRBJ1-4; v_call: TRBV5-5
cdr3_nt: TGTGCCAGCAGGGACCCGTGGGGTGGGGCCAACGTCCTGACTTTC; cdr3_aa: CASRDPWGGANVLTF; d_call: NA; clone_size: NA; j_call: TRBJ2-6; v_call: TRBV6-5
cdr3_nt: TGTGCCAATGGGCTCCACTCTGGAAACACCATATATTTT; cdr3_aa: CANGLHSGNTIYF; d_call: NA; clone_size: NA; j_call: TRBJ1-3; v_call: TRBV13